Given below is one T cell receptor (beta chain) in context. Germline V CDR1 and CDR2: LGHNA, YSLEER. With 8 bases removed from V and 1 base from J, the gap between germline ends came to 15 bases. CDR3 length: 14 residues. This sample was taken from a study of patients and donors after allogeneic stem cell transplantation. Each CDR3 protein is one row after TCRdb ran MiXCR on the RT-PCR reads. The data contain some 880,000 distinct CDR3 sequences, over 15% of them seen just once; the ten biggest clones take up 5.5% to 6.5%. This TCR came from a human donor who was either an allogeneic HSCT recipient or a stem cell or donor lymphocyte infusion donor (not recorded which). It is not recorded whose cells these are; they may come from a transplant donor. The sequencing input was blood, either unsorted or a sorted T cell fraction (not recorded which). V gene TRBV4-3 combines with J gene TRBJ2-7, with D possibly being TRBD2 (5 bases). The CDR3 here is CASGPETGSYEQYF. The CDR3 region has the DNA TGCGCCAGCGGACCCGAAACGGGGTCCTACGAGCAGTACTTC.